This T cell receptor (beta chain) was found in a study of blood T cell repertoires in COVID-19. Study summary: In each case, the material was cDNA or gDNA derived from T cells, B-cell-depleted T cells, or PBMCs.

As handled by the study authors: Counts of nucleated cells, estimated from reference gene primer amplification, were obtained. Method: immunoSEQ multiplex PCR; TCRdb's copy keeps in-frame clones and lacks some. V, J and clone size were drawn from that table, and D and trimming were deduced from the DNA. The sample shows some 100,000 clones, around 80% of them seen only once. After removal of 3 bases from V and 0 bases from J, the junction contained 4 bases not matched to a gene. Germline-derived CDR1 and CDR2 are MNHEY and SVGAGI. The CDR3 covers 15 residues. The sequence derives from a human donor in a cohort sampled during active or convalescent COVID-19. Sequencing input: peripheral blood. This chain connects TRBV6-5 to TRBJ1-2; 7 nucleotides line up with TRBD1. The CDR3 reads CASSYGGGPNYGYTF. In DNA form, the CDR3 reads TGTGCCAGCAGTTATGGAGGGGGCCCTAACTATGGCTACACCTTC.